The 2 T cell receptor beta chains in this list originate from one sample, sequenced in a study of blood T cell repertoires in COVID-19. This table comes from immunoSEQ multiplex PCR, and its TCRdb copy is limited to in-frame clones, with some not included. Of roughly 500,000 clones listed, roughly 90% are singletons. The sample taken for sequencing was PBMCs or T cells enriched from blood (not recorded which). The source of these receptors is a middle-aged woman who had recovered from COVID-19.

The genes are TRBV5-4 and TRBJ2-7; 8 nucleotides align to TRBD2. V gave up 0 bases and J gave up 2 bases; unmatched junction bases: 4. CDR1 and CDR2 (germline): SGHNT, YYREEE (reference sequence). This CDR3 is built from 15 residues. The CDR3 loop reads CASSLGAGVPYEQYF. As DNA, the CDR3 is TGTGCCAGCAGCTTGGGAGCGGGAGTGCCCTACGAGCAGTACTTC.

This sequence joins TRBV30 and TRBJ2-7; D is undetermined. The V gene's germline CDR1 is GTSNPN and CDR2 SVGIG (reference sequence). The CDR3 is 14 residues long. Trimming took 4 bases from V and 2 from J, leaving 15 bases between them. The CDR3: CAWKARFGAYEQYF. CDR3 sequence (DNA): TGTGCCTGGAAAGCCCGGTTTGGTGCCTACGAGCAGTACTTC.